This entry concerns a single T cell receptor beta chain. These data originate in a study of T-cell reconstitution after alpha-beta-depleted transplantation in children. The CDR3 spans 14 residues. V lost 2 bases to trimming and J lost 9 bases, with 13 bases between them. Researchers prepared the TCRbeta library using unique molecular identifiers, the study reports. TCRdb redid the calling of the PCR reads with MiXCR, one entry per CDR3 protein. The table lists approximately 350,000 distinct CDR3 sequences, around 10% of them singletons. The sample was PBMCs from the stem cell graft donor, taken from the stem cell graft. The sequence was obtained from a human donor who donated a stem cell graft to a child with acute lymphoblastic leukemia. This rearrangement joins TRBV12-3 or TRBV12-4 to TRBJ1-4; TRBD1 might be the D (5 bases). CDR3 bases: TGTGCCAGCAGTTTACTCGGGGGTCGACAAAAACTGTTTTTT. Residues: CASSLLGGRQKLFF.